This TCR beta chain was sequenced in a study of sequential checkpoint blockade in melanoma. For the study at large: Arm A got nivolumab then ipilimumab; arm B the reverse, 1:1.

The treatment is: randomized to nivolumab then ipilimumab (arm A) or the reverse (arm B). TCRdb keeps only in-frame clones here, not all; method: immunoSEQ multiplex PCR. The profile covers roughly 8,000 clones, with 25% to 35% appearing a single time and 5% to 5.5% taken by the ten largest. This clone showed up just a few times. Sample: tumor tissue (inferred from file names), taken from a patient given nivolumab and ipilimumab in sequence. The TCR was taken from a human donor with melanoma.

CDR3 sequence reads: CASSQSKGTGPIFNEKLFF. In DNA form, the CDR3 reads TGCGCCAGCAGTCAATCGAAAGGGACAGGCCCTATATTTAATGAAAAACTGTTTTTT. This rearrangement joins TRBV23-1 to TRBJ1-4, with TRBD1 matching 8 bases. TRBV23-1 is classed as an ORF, of uncertain function. The trim removed 0 bases at V and 4 bases at J, leaving 13 bases unmatched. The CDR3 runs to 19 residues.